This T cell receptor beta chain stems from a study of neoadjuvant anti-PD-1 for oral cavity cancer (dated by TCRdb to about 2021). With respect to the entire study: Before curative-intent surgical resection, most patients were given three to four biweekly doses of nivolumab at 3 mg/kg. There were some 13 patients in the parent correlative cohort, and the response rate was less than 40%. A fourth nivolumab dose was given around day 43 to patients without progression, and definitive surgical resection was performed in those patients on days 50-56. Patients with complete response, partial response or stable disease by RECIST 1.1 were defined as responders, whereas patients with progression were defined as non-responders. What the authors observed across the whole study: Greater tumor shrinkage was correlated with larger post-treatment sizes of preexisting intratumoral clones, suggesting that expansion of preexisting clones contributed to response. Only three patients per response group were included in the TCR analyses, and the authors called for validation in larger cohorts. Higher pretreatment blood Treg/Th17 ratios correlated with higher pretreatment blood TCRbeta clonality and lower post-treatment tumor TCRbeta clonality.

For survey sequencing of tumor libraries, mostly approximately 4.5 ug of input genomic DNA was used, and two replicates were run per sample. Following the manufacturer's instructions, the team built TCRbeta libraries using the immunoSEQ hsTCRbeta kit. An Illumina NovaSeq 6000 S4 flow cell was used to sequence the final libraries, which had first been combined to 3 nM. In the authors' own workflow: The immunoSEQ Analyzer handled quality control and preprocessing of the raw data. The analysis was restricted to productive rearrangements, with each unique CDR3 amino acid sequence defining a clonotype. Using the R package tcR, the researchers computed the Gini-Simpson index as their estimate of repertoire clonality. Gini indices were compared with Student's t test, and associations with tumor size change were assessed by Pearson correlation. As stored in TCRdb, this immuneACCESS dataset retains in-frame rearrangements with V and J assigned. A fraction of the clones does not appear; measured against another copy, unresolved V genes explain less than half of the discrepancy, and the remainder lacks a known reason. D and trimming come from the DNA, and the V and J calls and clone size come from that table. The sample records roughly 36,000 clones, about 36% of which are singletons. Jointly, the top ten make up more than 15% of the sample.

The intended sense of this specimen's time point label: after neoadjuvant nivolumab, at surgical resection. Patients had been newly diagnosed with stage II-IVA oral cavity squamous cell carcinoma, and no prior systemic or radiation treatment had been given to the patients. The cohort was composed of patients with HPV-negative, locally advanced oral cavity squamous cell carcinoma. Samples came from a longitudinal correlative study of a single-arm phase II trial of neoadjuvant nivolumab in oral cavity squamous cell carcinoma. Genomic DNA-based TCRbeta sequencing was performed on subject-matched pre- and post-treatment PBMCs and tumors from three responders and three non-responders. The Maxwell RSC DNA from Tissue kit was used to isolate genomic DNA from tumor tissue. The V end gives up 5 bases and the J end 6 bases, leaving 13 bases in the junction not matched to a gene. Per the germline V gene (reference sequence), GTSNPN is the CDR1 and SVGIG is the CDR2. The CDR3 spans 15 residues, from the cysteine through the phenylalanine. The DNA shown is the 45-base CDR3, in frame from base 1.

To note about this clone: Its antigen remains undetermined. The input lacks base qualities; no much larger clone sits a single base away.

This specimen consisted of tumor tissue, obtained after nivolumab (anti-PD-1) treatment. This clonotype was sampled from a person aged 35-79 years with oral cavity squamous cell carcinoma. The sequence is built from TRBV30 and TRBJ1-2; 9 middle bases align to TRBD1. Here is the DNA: TGTGCCTGGTACGCCGGGACAGGGAACAGCGATGGCTACACCTTC. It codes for CAWYAGTGNSDGYTF.